The 30 T cell receptor beta chains presented below share a single source sample, sequenced in a study of early T cells in non-severe SARS-CoV-2 infection. In TCRdb, the 5' RACE reads were re-called with MiXCR into one record per CDR3 protein. The repertoire has tens of thousands of distinct CDR3 sequences, approximately 15% of them found once; the top ten carry 6.5% to 9%. The specimen was whole blood. These receptors all come from an adult who was a healthcare worker with PCR-confirmed SARS-CoV-2 infection or an uninfected control (not recorded which).

The rearrangement links TRBV14 to TRBJ2-2; D is ambiguous. Per germline, CDR1 SGHDN and CDR2 FVKESK. Trimming removed 6 bases from V and 4 bases from J, with 12 bases in between. The CDR3 consists of 14 residues. The CDR3 sequence is CASSLEMFTGELFF. The CDR3 DNA is TGTGCCAGCAGTCTAGAAATGTTCACCGGGGAGCTGTTTTTT. Variable domain in full (rest from reference TRBV14 and TRBJ2-2): EAGVTQFPSHSVIEKGQTVTLRCDPISGHDNLYWYRRVMGKEIKFLLHFVKESKQDESGMPNNRFLAERTGGTYSTLKVQPAELEDSGVYFCASSLEMFTGELFFGEGSRLTVL.

The table lists this clonotype with a few counts. This chain uses TRBV27 with TRBJ2-1; 10 bases are a match to TRBD1. Trimming took 6 bases from V and 7 from J; bases not matched to a gene: 9. This CDR3 is 15 amino acids long. In germline, CDR1 is MNHEY, CDR2 SMNVEV (reference sequence). The CDR3 loop reads CASSRIGTGVNEQFF. CDR3 sequence (DNA): TGTGCCAGCAGCCGAATCGGGACAGGGGTGAATGAGCAGTTCTTC.

This clonotype was seen ten or more times. The genes are TRBV11-2 and TRBJ2-1; 9 bases match TRBD2. V dropped 2 bases and J dropped 4; count of bases not matched to a gene: 9. Germline values: CDR1 SGHAT, CDR2 FQNNGV. The length of the CDR3 is 17 residues. CDR3 bases: TGTGCCAGCAGCTTAAGAGCGGCGGGAGGGGGGTACAATGAGCAGTTCTTC. Its protein is CASSLRAAGGGYNEQFF.

This clonotype was found a few times. V gene TRBV5-1 combines with J gene TRBJ2-1, with unresolved D. Trimming took off 0 bases at V and 4 bases at J, with 14 bases between the two ends. Germline loops: CDR1 SGHRS, CDR2 YFSETQ. This CDR3 comprises 16 residues. The CDR3: CASSLGSRGWYNEQFF. Written as DNA, the CDR3 is TGCGCCAGCAGCTTGGGATCCCGTGGGTGGTACAATGAGCAGTTCTTC.

Ten or more counts support this clonotype. The chain employs TRBV28 and TRBJ2-2; D might be TRBD1 (5 bases). The CDR3 sequence is 17 residues long. The germline CDR1 and CDR2 sequences are MDHEN and SYDVKM. Trimming cost V 2 bases and J 2 bases, with 15 bases left between them. The CDR3 loop reads CASSLDRHEKNTGELFF. CDR3 in DNA: TGTGCCAGCAGTTTAGACAGACACGAAAAAAACACCGGGGAGCTGTTTTTT.

V usage is TRBV20-1 and J usage is TRBJ2-2; the match to TRBD2 covers 8 bases. The trim removed 3 bases at V and 4 bases at J, leaving 7 bases unmatched. The germline CDR1 and CDR2 sequences are DFQATT and SNEGSKA (reference sequence). The CDR3 totals 15 residues. The CDR3 DNA follows: TGCAGTGCTAGTCCGGGCGGGAGGAGCACCGGGGAGCTGTTTTTT. This translates into CSASPGGRSTGELFF.

The chain is built from TRBV7-2 and TRBJ1-1, with 8 bases fitting TRBD1. The CDR3 sequence is 14 residues long. J was trimmed by 6 bases and V by 4 bases; bases with no gene match: 7. Per the germline V gene, CDR1 is SGHTA and CDR2 is FQGNSA. Here the CDR3 DNA reads TGTGCCAGCAGCTCTACAGGGGGATTGCCTGAAGCTTTCTTT. Translated, it gives CASSSTGGLPEAFF.

This sequence joins TRBV7-9 and TRBJ2-7, with D perhaps being TRBD1 or TRBD2 (5 bases each). The CDR3 covers 15 residues. From germline, CDR1 is SEHNR and CDR2 FQNEAQ (reference sequence). The V gene lost 4 bases and the J gene lost 2 bases, with 15 bases spanning the gap. The CDR3 sequence: CASSSSRDGPYEQYF. CDR3 DNA: TGTGCCAGCAGCTCGAGCCGGGACGGACCCTACGAGCAGTACTTC.

The V and J genes are TRBV19 and TRBJ1-2; the D is unclear. CDR1 and CDR2 (germline): LNHDA, SQIVND (reference sequence). The CDR3 spans 15 residues. V was clipped by 0 bases and J by 0 bases, with 8 bases between them. DNA for the CDR3: TGTGCCAGTAGTATAGAGGCGGAATCTAACTATGGCTACACCTTC. Its translation is CASSIEAESNYGYTF. Full variable domain (remainder filled in from reference TRBV19 and TRBJ1-2): DGGITQSPKYLFRKEGQNVTLSCEQNLNHDAMYWYRQDPGQGLRLIYYSQIVNDFQKGDIAEGYSVSREKKESFPLTVTSAQKNPTAFYLCASSIEAESNYGYTFGSGTRLTVV.

This clonotype was seen a handful of times. Here the CDR3 reads CASSLLPAGVGNEQFF. CDR3 sequence (DNA): TGTGCCAGCAGCTTGTTGCCGGCGGGAGTCGGGAATGAGCAGTTCTTC. The chain uses TRBV5-4 and TRBJ2-1, with 7 bases aligning to TRBD2. CDR3 length: 16 residues. Germline assignment: CDR1 SGHNT and CDR2 YYREEE (reference sequence). With 1 base clipped from V and 7 bases from J, the junction kept 11 bases outside the gene matches.

This clonotype showed up just a few times. This sequence joins TRBV24-1 and TRBJ2-1, with 7 bases fitting TRBD1. J gave up 9 bases and V 5 bases, and 9 bases lay outside the gene matches. The germline V gene encodes CDR1 KGHDR and CDR2 SFDVKD. CDR3 length equals 14 residues. Here the CDR3 reads CATSGLTGFGEQFF. In nucleotides, the CDR3 is TGTGCCACCAGTGGTCTGACAGGGTTCGGTGAGCAGTTCTTC.

The chain combines TRBV6-5 with TRBJ1-2; no definite D call. Germline V gives CDR1 MNHEY, CDR2 SVGAGI. The V end was cut by 2 bases, the J end by 0 bases, with 13 bases between. The CDR3 runs to 16 residues. CDR3 amino acids: CASSYDHSEANYGYTF. In nucleotides, the CDR3 is TGTGCCAGCAGTTACGACCATTCTGAGGCTAACTATGGCTACACCTTC.

This clonotype was seen ten or more times. The V gene is TRBV23-1, the J gene TRBJ2-5, with 9 bases identical to TRBD1. Being an ORF, TRBV23-1 has a function that is uncertain. V was pared by 6 bases and J by 0 bases, with 5 bases of the junction left unmatched. The CDR3 spans 15 residues. In nucleotides, the CDR3 is TGCGCCAGCAGGGGACAGGGAAGGGACCAAGAGACCCAGTACTTC. Its translation: CASRGQGRDQETQYF.

This clonotype was seen a handful of times. The chain uses TRBV11-2 and TRBJ1-5; D not certain. The CDR3 contains 13 residues. Germline V CDR1 and CDR2: SGHAT, FQNNGV. V dropped 0 bases and J dropped 4 bases, with 4 bases sitting between them. CDR3 loop: CASSLDLNQPQHF. The CDR3 bases are TGTGCCAGCAGCTTAGATCTGAATCAGCCCCAGCATTTT. Filled out from reference TRBV11-2 and TRBJ1-5, the complete variable domain reads EAGVAQSPRYKIIEKRQSVAFWCNPISGHATLYWYQQILGQGPKLLIQFQNNGVVDDSQLPKDRFSAERLKGVDSTLKIQPAKLEDSAVYLCASSLDLNQPQHFGDGTRLSIL.

The rearrangement uses TRBV12-3 or TRBV12-4 and TRBJ1-6; 7 nucleotides match TRBD1. V lost 6 bases and J lost 6; bases outside the gene matches: 5. The CDR3 contains 14 residues. The CDR3 loop reads CASRQGNLNSPLHF. CDR3 sequence (DNA): TGTGCCAGCAGACAGGGGAACCTTAATTCACCCCTCCACTTT.

This chain uses TRBV25-1 with TRBJ2-3; D uncertain. This CDR3 contains 14 residues. Germline V gene lookup returns CDR1 MGHDK and CDR2 SYGVNS. Between the trimmed V and J ends, which lost 3 bases and 9 bases, there was a span of 16 bases. CDR3 sequence: CASSDTRFVRTQYF. The CDR3 nucleotides are TGTGCCAGCAGTGACACGCGTTTCGTGCGGACGCAGTATTTT.

This sequence joins TRBV18 and TRBJ1-5; no clear D. V dropped 6 bases and J dropped 3 bases, with 9 bases sitting between them. Germline-derived CDR1 and CDR2 are KGHSH and LQKENI. The CDR3 runs 13 residues. In DNA, the CDR3 is TGTGCCAGCTCGGAGAGTTTCAATCAGCCCCAGCATTTT. This translates into CASSESFNQPQHF.

This clonotype was detected a few times. CDR3 protein: CAISESTSVGNEKLFF. The DNA of the CDR3 is TGTGCCATCAGTGAGTCGACGAGTGTCGGTAATGAAAAACTGTTTTTT. V is TRBV10-3 and J is TRBJ1-4; unclear D gene. Germline-derived CDR1 and CDR2 are ENHRY and SYGVKD. The CDR3 is 16 amino acids. The V end lost 0 bases, the J end lost 4 bases, and 12 bases lay between the germline ends.

This clonotype was detected only a few times. This sequence joins TRBV6-5 and TRBJ2-6; D is perhaps TRBD1 (6 bases). CDR3 length equals 17 residues. With 0 bases removed from V and 0 bases from J, the gap between germline ends came to 9 bases. From germline, CDR1 is MNHEY and CDR2 SVGAGI. The CDR3: CASSYSGTSSGANVLTF. CDR3 coding DNA: TGTGCCAGCAGTTACTCAGGGACAAGCTCTGGGGCCAACGTCCTGACTTTC.

This clonotype was recorded once. The rearrangement links TRBV4-2 to TRBJ1-1; D call uncertain. V lost 1 base and J 6 bases, leaving 9 bases between the germline ends. The CDR3 has 13 amino acids. The germline gives CDR1 LGHNA, CDR2 YNFKEQ. The CDR3 DNA reads as TGTGCCAGCAGCCAAGTGGGCGTCGCTGAAGCTTTCTTT. Translated, it gives CASSQVGVAEAFF.

This clonotype was recorded at least ten times. At one end the junction does not follow the germline gene, possibly because of a read error. The chain has TRBV4-2 and TRBJ2-7, with 10 bases lining up with TRBD2. There are 14 residues in the CDR3. Per the germline V gene, CDR1 is LGHNA and CDR2 is YNFKEQ. The chain's CDR3 is CASSQDPGLAARNF. The CDR3 nucleotides read TGTGCCAGCAGCCAAGATCCCGGACTAGCGGCAAGGAACTTC.

This clonotype was seen a handful of times. The rearrangement joins TRBV7-2 to TRBJ1-6; 8 bases are shared with TRBD1. Germline lookup yields CDR1 SGHTA and CDR2 FQGNSA. J lost 7 bases, V lost 8 bases, and 7 bases had no gene match. The CDR3 runs 14 residues. The CDR3 DNA is TGTGCCAGCTGCCAGAACAGGGGGAATTCACCCCTCCACTTT. Translated: CASCQNRGNSPLHF.

This clonotype occurred many times. The V call is TRBV18, the J call TRBJ2-3; D is possibly TRBD1 or TRBD2 (5 bases each). The CDR3 loop spans 18 amino acids. Germline assignment: CDR1 KGHSH and CDR2 LQKENI. Trimming cost V 0 bases and J 1 base, with 17 bases left between them. In DNA, the CDR3 is TGTGCCAGCTCACCACCGATGAGAGGGTGGGACGGCACAGATACGCAGTATTTT. Translation gives CASSPPMRGWDGTDTQYF.

This chain joins TRBV6-5 and TRBJ2-1; 10 bases align to TRBD2. J lost 7 bases, V lost 2 bases, and 8 bases had no gene match. The CDR3 is 16 amino acids. Germline CDR1 is MNHEY and CDR2 is SVGAGI. The chain's CDR3 is CASSYLAGVGGNEQFF. The CDR3 DNA is TGTGCCAGCAGTTACCTAGCGGGAGTCGGAGGTAATGAGCAGTTCTTC.

This rearrangement joins TRBV6-5 to TRBJ2-2; tentatively, D is TRBD2 (5 bases). The length of the CDR3 is 13 residues. V lost 8 bases to trimming and J lost 3 bases, with 10 bases between them. Germline V lookup: CDR1 MNHEY, CDR2 SVGAGI. The DNA of the CDR3 is TGTGCCAGCGATCGAGCGGACACCGGGGAGCTGTTTTTT. This gives the protein CASDRADTGELFF.

V gene TRBV15 combines with J gene TRBJ2-7; no firm D call. The CDR3 is 12 residues long. The V gene's germline CDR1 is LNHNV and CDR2 YYDKDF (reference sequence). V lost 11 bases and J 2 bases, leaving 13 bases between the germline ends. CDR3 protein: CASSGPTYEQYF. DNA of the CDR3: TGTGCCTCATCGGGCCCCACCTACGAGCAGTACTTC.

V and J are TRBV7-2 and TRBJ2-7; the D gene is possibly TRBD1 (6 bases). The germline gives CDR1 SGHTA, CDR2 FQGNSA. There are 15 residues in the CDR3. V was cut by 5 bases and J by 4 bases, with 18 bases left in between. The CDR3 nucleotides are TGTGCCAGCAGCCCCCAGGGGTCCAGGGGATACGAGCAGTACTTC. Protein: CASSPQGSRGYEQYF.

This clonotype was counted a few times. This rearrangement joins TRBV28 to TRBJ2-7; no clear D. The V end was cut by 5 bases, the J end by 4 bases, with 18 bases between. CDR3 length: 15 residues. CDR1 MDHEN and CDR2 SYDVKM come from the germline V gene. The CDR3 region has the DNA TGTGCCAGCAGTCTCGCAGGTGGAAGGGTTTACGAGCAGTACTTC. Amino acid sequence: CASSLAGGRVYEQYF.

This clonotype was seen more than once but under ten times. The genes are TRBV19 and TRBJ2-1, with D unclear. Between the trimmed V and J ends, which lost 1 base and 9 bases, there was a span of 10 bases. CDR3 size: 13 residues. Germline CDR1 and CDR2: LNHDA and SQIVND (reference sequence). This CDR3 is CASSIGGRTEQFF. For the CDR3, the DNA is TGTGCCAGTAGTATAGGCGGTAGGACTGAGCAGTTCTTC. Variable domain in full (rest from reference TRBV19 and TRBJ2-1): DGGITQSPKYLFRKEGQNVTLSCEQNLNHDAMYWYRQDPGQGLRLIYYSQIVNDFQKGDIAEGYSVSREKKESFPLTVTSAQKNPTAFYLCASSIGGRTEQFFGPGTRLTVL.

This chain connects TRBV20-1 to TRBJ1-2; no definite D call. This CDR3 spans 12 amino acids. Between the trimmed V and J ends, which lost 6 bases and 3 bases, there was a span of 11 bases. The germline CDR1 and CDR2 sequences are DFQATT and SNEGSKA (reference sequence). CDR3 nucleotides: TGCAGTGCCCCCAGAGGCGACTATGGCTACACCTTC. Its translation: CSAPRGDYGYTF.